These 10 T cell receptor beta chains share one sample of origin, sequenced in a study of shared clonotypes between healthy human individuals. The protocol was immunoSEQ multiplex PCR, while the TCRdb copy is restricted to in-frame clones and leaves out a portion. The sample includes roughly 300,000 clones, around 79% of them seen just once. Sequencing was carried out using memory CD4+ T cells sorted from blood. Subset denoted: CD45RA-negative fraction. The receptors here all came from a young man in good health.

The chain carries TRBV6-6 and TRBJ1-1; D is unclear. The V end was cut by 5 bases, the J end by 1 base, with 8 bases between. The CDR3 sequence is 13 residues long. Germline V gene data show CDR1 as MNHNY and CDR2 as SVGAGI (reference sequence). The CDR3 region has the DNA TGTGCCAGCAGTGCAACAGCGAACACTGAAGCTTTCTTT. Translated: CASSATANTEAFF.

The chain carries TRBV5-1 and TRBJ1-1; possible D gene TRBD1, 5 bases. The CDR3 spans 14 residues. The V gene lost 4 bases and the J gene lost 1 base, with 11 bases spanning the gap. Per germline, CDR1 SGHRS and CDR2 YFSETQ. The chain's CDR3 is CASSPKTGNTEAFF. CDR3 bases: TGCGCCAGCAGCCCTAAAACAGGGAACACTGAAGCTTTCTTT. The full variable domain, its missing parts supplied by reference TRBV5-1 and TRBJ1-1, is KAGVTQTPRYLIKTRGQQVTLSCSPISGHRSVSWYQQTPGQGLQFLFEYFSETQRNKGNFPGRFSGRQFSNSRSEMNVSTLELGDSALYLCASSPKTGNTEAFFGQGTRLTVV.

This chain links TRBV27 with TRBJ1-1; 7 nucleotides line up with TRBD1. The junction had 4 bases not matched to a gene; V was cut back by 6 bases and J by 3 bases. This CDR3 region has 13 residues. The germline gives CDR1 MNHEY, CDR2 SMNVEV (reference sequence). CDR3 in amino acids: CASSKTGDTEAFF. The CDR3 DNA reads as TGTGCCAGCAGCAAAACAGGGGACACTGAAGCTTTCTTT.

The chain has TRBV6-5 and TRBJ2-1, with D maybe TRBD1 (5 bases). Germline V CDR1 and CDR2: MNHEY, SVGAGI. V dropped 7 bases and J dropped 8 bases, with 18 bases sitting between them. The CDR3 contains 14 residues. For the CDR3, the DNA is TGTGCCAGCACCTCTTTGCAGGGATTTCATGAGCAGTTCTTC. It specifies CASTSLQGFHEQFF.

This sequence joins TRBV19 and TRBJ1-5; the D is unclear. The CDR3 covers 15 residues. The V and J ends lost 2 bases and 5 bases respectively, with 13 bases between them. The germline gives CDR1 LNHDA, CDR2 SQIVND (reference sequence). The CDR3: CASSISNTHHQPQHF. The CDR3 coding sequence is TGTGCCAGTAGTATATCGAACACACACCATCAGCCCCAGCATTTT.

The chain employs TRBV6-5 and TRBJ1-2; D gene unclear. Germline V gene data show CDR1 as MNHEY and CDR2 as SVGAGI. The V end was cut by 2 bases, the J end by 5 bases, with 9 bases between. There are 13 residues in the CDR3. As DNA, the CDR3 is TGTGCCAGCAGTTACCCCCCGGGGTATGGCTACACCTTC. Translation gives CASSYPPGYGYTF.

The genes are TRBV30 and TRBJ2-1; 8 nucleotides agree with TRBD2. The CDR3 sequence is 14 residues long. From germline, CDR1 is GTSNPN and CDR2 SVGIG (reference sequence). V gave up 1 base and J gave up 11 bases; unmatched junction bases: 10. In nucleotides, the CDR3 is TGTGCCTGGAGTGCCCTCCCCATAGCGGGAAAGCAGTTCTTC. As protein: CAWSALPIAGKQFF.

The V gene is TRBV9, the J gene TRBJ2-3, with TRBD2 identical over 7 bases. CDR3 length: 17 residues. Germline V gives CDR1 SGDLS, CDR2 YYNGEE. J lost 1 base, V lost 3 bases, and 11 bases had no gene match. The CDR3 is CASSASPGGTGTDTQYF. The CDR3 region has the DNA TGTGCCAGCAGCGCCTCCCCCGGGGGGACCGGCACAGATACGCAGTATTTT. The variable domain in full, completed from reference TRBV9 and TRBJ2-3, reads DSGVTQTPKHLITATGQRVTLRCSPRSGDLSVYWYQQSLDQGLQFLIQYYNGEERAKGNILERFSAQQFPDLHSELNLSSLELGDSALYFCASSASPGGTGTDTQYFGPGTRLTVL.

The chain joins TRBV5-1 to TRBJ2-3; tentatively, D is TRBD1 (6 bases). The length of the CDR3 is 17 residues. V was shortened by 7 bases and J by 0 bases, with 21 bases between the two germline ends. In germline, CDR1 is SGHRS, CDR2 YFSETQ. This CDR3 reads CASHGRTAGSSTDTQYF. CDR3 nucleotide sequence: TGCGCCAGCCACGGAAGGACAGCCGGTTCTAGCACAGATACGCAGTATTTT.

The chain employs TRBV5-1 and TRBJ2-5, with D possibly TRBD2 on 6 matching bases. The ends were cut back, 0 bases at V and 5 bases at J, with 14 bases in the middle. This CDR3 spans 15 amino acids. CDR1 and CDR2 from the germline V gene are SGHRS and YFSETQ. In DNA form, the CDR3 reads TGCGCCAGCAGCTTGGCCGCAAGCGGAGGGGAGACCCAGTACTTC. Encoded protein: CASSLAASGGETQYF.